The 3 T cell receptor beta chains listed next were all sequenced from one sample in a study of shared clonotypes between healthy human individuals. Sequencing used immunoSEQ multiplex PCR; TCRdb keeps in-frame clones, though not all of them. Seen here are over 950,000 clones, roughly 80% observed once, and the top ten hold about 0.94%. The sequencing sample was made of memory CD4+ T cells from PBMCs. The subset was: CD45RA-negative fraction. These receptors originate from a young man in good health. Some clones in this sample may be carry-over from other donors' samples.

This clone turned up a few times. This sequence joins TRBV2 and TRBJ1-1, with TRBD1 matching over 9 bases. The ends lost 7 bases at V and 4 bases at J; junction bases unmatched: 7. This CDR3 has 14 amino acids. Germline V gene data show CDR1 as SNHLY and CDR2 as FYNNEI. The CDR3 protein is CASTWDRVSTEAFF. In DNA form, the CDR3 reads TGTGCCAGCACGTGGGACAGGGTTTCCACTGAAGCTTTCTTT.

DNA for the CDR3: TGCGCCAGCAGCCAAGACCCGAGGAAGGGTTGGGCTACAGATACGCAGTATTTT. This sequence encodes CASSQDPRKGWATDTQYF. The rearrangement joins TRBV4-1 to TRBJ2-3; D gene ambiguous. The CDR3 covers 18 residues. With 0 bases removed from V and 3 bases from J, the gap between germline ends came to 19 bases. Germline CDR1 is MGHRA and CDR2 is YSYEKL.

This rearrangement joins TRBV5-6 to TRBJ1-2, with 9 bases that match TRBD1. This CDR3 has 15 amino acids. Germline V gives CDR1 SGHDT, CDR2 YYEEEE. V lost 3 bases, J lost 4 bases, and 7 bases stayed unmatched. In DNA form, the CDR3 reads TGTGCCAGCAGCTCTGCCGGGACAGGGACCTATGGCTACACCTTC. The encoded protein is CASSSAGTGTYGYTF.